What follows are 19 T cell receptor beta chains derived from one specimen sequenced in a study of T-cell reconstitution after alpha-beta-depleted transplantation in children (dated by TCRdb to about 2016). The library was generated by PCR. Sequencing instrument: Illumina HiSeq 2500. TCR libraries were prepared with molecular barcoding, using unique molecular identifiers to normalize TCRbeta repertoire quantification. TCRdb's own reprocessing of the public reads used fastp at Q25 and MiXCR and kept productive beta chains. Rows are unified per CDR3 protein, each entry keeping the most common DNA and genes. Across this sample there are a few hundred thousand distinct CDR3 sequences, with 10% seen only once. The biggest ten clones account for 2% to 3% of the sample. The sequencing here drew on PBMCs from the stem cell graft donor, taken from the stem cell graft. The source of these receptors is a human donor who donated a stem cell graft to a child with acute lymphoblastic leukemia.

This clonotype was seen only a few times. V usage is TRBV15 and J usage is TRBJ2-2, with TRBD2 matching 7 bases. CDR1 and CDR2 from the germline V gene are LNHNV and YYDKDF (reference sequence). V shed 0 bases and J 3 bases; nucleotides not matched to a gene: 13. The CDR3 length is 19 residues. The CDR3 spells CATSRDWAGAGVDTGELFF. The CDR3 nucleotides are TGTGCCACCAGCAGAGATTGGGCCGGGGCGGGAGTAGACACCGGGGAGCTGTTTTTT.

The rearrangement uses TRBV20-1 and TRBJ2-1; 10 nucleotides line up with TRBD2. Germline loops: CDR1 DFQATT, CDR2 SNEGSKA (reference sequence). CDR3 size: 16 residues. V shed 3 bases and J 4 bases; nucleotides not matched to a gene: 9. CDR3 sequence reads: CSASYVVTSGYNEQFF. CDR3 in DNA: TGCAGTGCTAGTTATGTTGTGACTAGCGGGTACAATGAGCAGTTCTTC.

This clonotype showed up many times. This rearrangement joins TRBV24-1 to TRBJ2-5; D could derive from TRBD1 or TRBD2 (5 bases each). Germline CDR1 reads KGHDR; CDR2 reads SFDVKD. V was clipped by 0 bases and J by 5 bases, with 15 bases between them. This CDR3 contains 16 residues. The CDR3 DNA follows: TGTGCCACCAGTGATTTGGTCGGGGCTCGTGTTGAGACCCAGTACTTC. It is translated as CATSDLVGARVETQYF.

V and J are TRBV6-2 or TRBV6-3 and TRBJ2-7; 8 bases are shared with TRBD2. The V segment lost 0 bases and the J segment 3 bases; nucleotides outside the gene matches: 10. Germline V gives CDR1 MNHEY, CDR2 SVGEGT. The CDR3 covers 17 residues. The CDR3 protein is CASSYSPMDSGIYEQYF. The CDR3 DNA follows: TGTGCCAGCAGTTACTCTCCTATGGATAGCGGGATCTACGAGCAGTACTTC.

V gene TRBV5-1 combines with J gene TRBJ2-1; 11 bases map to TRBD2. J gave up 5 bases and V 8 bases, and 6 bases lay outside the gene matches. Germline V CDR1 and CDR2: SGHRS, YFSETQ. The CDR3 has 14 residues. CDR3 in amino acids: CASRGLAENNEQFF. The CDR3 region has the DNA TGCGCCAGTAGGGGACTAGCGGAAAACAATGAGCAGTTCTTC.

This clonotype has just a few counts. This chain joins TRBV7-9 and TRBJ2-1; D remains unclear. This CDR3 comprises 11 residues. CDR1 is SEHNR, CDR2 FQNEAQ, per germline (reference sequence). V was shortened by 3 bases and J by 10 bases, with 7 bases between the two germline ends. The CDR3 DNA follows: TGTGCCAGCAGCTTTAGCCGGGAGCAGTTCTTC. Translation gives CASSFSREQFF.

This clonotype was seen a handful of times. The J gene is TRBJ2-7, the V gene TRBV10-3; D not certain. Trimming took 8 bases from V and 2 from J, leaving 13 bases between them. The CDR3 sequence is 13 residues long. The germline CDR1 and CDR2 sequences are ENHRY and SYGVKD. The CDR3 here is CAIANTNPYEQYF. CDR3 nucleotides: TGTGCCATCGCCAACACAAACCCCTACGAGCAGTACTTC.

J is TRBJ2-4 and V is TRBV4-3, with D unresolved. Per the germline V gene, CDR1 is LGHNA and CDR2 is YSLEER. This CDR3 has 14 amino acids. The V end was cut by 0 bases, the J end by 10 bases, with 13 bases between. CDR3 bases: TGCGCCAGCAGCCAAGATGTGGCTAGTGAGATTCAGTACTTC. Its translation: CASSQDVASEIQYF.

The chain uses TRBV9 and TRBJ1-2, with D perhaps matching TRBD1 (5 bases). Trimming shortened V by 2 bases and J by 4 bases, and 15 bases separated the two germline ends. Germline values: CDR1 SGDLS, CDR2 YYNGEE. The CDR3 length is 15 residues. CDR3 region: CASSVTPLGGYGYTF. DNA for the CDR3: TGTGCCAGCAGCGTCACCCCCTTGGGGGGCTATGGCTACACCTTC.

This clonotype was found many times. CDR3 protein: CASSSAGGHDTQYF. Here the CDR3 DNA reads TGTGCCAGCAGCTCAGCGGGAGGGCATGATACGCAGTATTTT. The chain carries TRBV7-2 and TRBJ2-3; 10 bases match TRBD2. CDR3 length: 14 amino acids. Germline CDR1 and CDR2: SGHTA and FQGNSA. The V gene end was trimmed by 4 bases and the J gene end by 6 bases; junction bases not matched to a gene: 4.

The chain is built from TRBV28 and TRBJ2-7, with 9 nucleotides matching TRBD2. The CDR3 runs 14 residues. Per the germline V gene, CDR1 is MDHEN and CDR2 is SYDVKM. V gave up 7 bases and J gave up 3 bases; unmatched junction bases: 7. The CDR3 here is CASKNLAGIYEQYF. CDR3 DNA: TGTGCCAGCAAGAATCTAGCGGGAATCTACGAGCAGTACTTC. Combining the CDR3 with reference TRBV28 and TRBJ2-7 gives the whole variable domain DVKVTQSSRYLVKRTGEKVFLECVQDMDHENMFWYRQDPGLGLRLIYFSYDVKMKEKGDIPEGYSVSREKKERFSLILESASTNQTSMYLCASKNLAGIYEQYFGPGTRLTVT.

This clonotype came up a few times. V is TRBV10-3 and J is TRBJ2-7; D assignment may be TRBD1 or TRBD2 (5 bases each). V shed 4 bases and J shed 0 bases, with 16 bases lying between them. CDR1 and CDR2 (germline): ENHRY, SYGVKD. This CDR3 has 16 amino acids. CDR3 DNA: TGTGCCATCAGTGTGCAGGGACCAAGTTCCTCCTACGAGCAGTACTTC. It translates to CAISVQGPSSSYEQYF.

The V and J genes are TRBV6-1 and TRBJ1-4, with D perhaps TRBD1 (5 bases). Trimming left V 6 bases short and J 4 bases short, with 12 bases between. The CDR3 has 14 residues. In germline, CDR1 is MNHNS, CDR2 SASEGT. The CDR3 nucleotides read TGTGCCAGCAGCCGGGGACGGATTAATGAAAAACTGTTTTTT. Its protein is CASSRGRINEKLFF.

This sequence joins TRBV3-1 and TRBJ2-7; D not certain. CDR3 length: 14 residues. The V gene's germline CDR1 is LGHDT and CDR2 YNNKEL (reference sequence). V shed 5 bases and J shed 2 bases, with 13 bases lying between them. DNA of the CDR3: TGTGCCAGCAGCACCCAGGCCTGGGCCTACGAGCAGTACTTC. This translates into CASSTQAWAYEQYF.

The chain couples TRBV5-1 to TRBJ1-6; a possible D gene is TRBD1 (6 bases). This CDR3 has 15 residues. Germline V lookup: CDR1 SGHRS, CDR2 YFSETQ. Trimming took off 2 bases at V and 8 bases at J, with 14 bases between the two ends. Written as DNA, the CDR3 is TGCGCCAGCAGCTTAGACAGGCCGGGTTATTCACCCCTCCACTTT. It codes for CASSLDRPGYSPLHF.

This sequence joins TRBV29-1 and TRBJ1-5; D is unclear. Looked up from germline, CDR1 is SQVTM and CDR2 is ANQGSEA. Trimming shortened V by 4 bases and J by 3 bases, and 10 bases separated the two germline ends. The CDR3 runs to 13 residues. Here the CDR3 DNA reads TGCAGCGTTGGTGGCAGCCCCAATCAGCCCCAGCATTTT. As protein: CSVGGSPNQPQHF.

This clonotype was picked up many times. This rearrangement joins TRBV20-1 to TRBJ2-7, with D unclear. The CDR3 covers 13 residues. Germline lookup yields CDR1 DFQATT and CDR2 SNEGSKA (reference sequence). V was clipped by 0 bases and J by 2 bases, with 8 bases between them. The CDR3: CSARDRQAYEQYF. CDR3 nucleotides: TGCAGTGCTAGAGATCGGCAGGCCTACGAGCAGTACTTC.

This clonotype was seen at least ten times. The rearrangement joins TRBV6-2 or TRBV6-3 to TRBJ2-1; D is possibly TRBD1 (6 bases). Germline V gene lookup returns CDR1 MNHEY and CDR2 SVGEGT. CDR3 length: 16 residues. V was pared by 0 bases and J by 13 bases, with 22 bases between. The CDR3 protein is CASSYSTVTGLDIQFF. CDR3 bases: TGTGCCAGCAGTTACTCGACAGTGACAGGCTTAGATATTCAGTTCTTC.

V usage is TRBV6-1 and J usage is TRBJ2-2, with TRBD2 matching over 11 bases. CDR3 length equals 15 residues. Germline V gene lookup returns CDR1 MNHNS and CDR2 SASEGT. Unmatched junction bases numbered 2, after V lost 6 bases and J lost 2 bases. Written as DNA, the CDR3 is TGTGCCAGCAGACTAGCGGGAGACAACACCGGGGAGCTGTTTTTT. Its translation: CASRLAGDNTGELFF.